This TCR beta chain was identified during a study of blood T cell repertoires in COVID-19. Study details: The samples span acute and convalescent COVID-19 from the United States, Italy and Spain. The cDNA or gDNA used as material had been derived from T cells, B-cell-depleted T cells, or PBMCs.

Authors' data handling: From reference gene primer amplification, estimates of nucleated cell counts were derived. Sequenced by immunoSEQ multiplex PCR; TCRdb stores in-frame clones only, minus some. V and J calls and clone size are those listed in that table; D and trimming were worked out from the DNA. This sample has 150,000 to 200,000 clones, with approximately 91% found just once. Trimming cost V 1 base and J 6 bases, with 11 bases left between them. Looked up from germline, CDR1 is SGHAT and CDR2 is FQNNGV. The CDR3 loop spans 14 amino acids. The chain has TRBV11-2 and TRBJ2-3; a weak D match, TRBD1 (6 bases). Sequenced material: peripheral blood. This TCR was sampled from a man in his forties or fifties with acute or convalescent COVID-19. CDR3 sequence (DNA): TGTGCCAGCAGCTTAGCCCGACAGGCGGATACGCAGTATTTT. Translating it yields CASSLARQADTQYF. The full variable domain, in which reference TRBV11-2 and TRBJ2-3 provide the parts outside the CDR3, is EAGVAQSPRYKIIEKRQSVAFWCNPISGHATLYWYQQILGQGPKLLIQFQNNGVVDDSQLPKDRFSAERLKGVDSTLKIQPAKLEDSAVYLCASSLARQADTQYFGPGTRLTVL.